The rows below give T cell receptor beta chains drawn from one sample of a study of T cell responses to AZD1222 COVID-19 vaccine. Here immunoSEQ multiplex PCR was the method, and the copy in TCRdb shows in-frame clones only, minus some. The table has 90,000 to 130,000 clones, around 81% seen once; the top ten hold roughly 5%. The material sequenced was peripheral blood, taken on day 0 of AZD1222 vaccination. The receptors stem from an adult in good health. The CDR3 runs from the conserved cysteine through the conserved F or W. The D gene is left open where the match is weak. Clone size is stated in some rows and not others, as once, few, many or a class when expanded.

d_gene	abundance	v_gene	len	j_gene	CDR3nt	CDR3aa
NA	NA	TRBV30	12	TRBJ2-7	TGTGCCTGGAGCCGACAGGAGTACGAGCAGTACTTC	CAWSRQEYEQYF
TRBD1	NA	TRBV7-3	17	TRBJ2-2	TGTGCCAGCAGCAATAACCGGGACAGGGGTGTAACCGGGGAGCTGTTTTTT	CASSNNRDRGVTGELFF
NA	NA	TRBV5-1	15	TRBJ2-7	TGCGCCAGCAGCTTGGCCCCAGGGAGCCCCTACGAGCAGTACTTC	CASSLAPGSPYEQYF
NA	NA	TRBV12-3/TRBV12-4	13	TRBJ1-1	TGTGCCAGCAGTTTGGCGGGGGGCACTGAAGCTTTCTTT	CASSLAGGTEAFF
NA	NA	TRBV5-5	12	TRBJ1-4	TGTGCCAGCAGCTTGTTAAGTGAAAAACTGTTTTTT	CASSLLSEKLFF
TRBD1	once	TRBV28	15	TRBJ2-7	TGTGCCAGCAGTTCGAGCGGGACAGGGTCCTACGAGCAGTACTTC	CASSSSGTGSYEQYF
NA	few	TRBV11-2	12	TRBJ2-7	TGTGCCAGCAGCTTAGATAACTACGAGCAGTACTTC	CASSLDNYEQYF
NA	NA	TRBV20-1	11	TRBJ2-7	TGCAGTGCTCCAGGGGTGTACGAGCAGTACTTC	CSAPGVYEQYF
TRBD1	NA	TRBV7-2	16	TRBJ1-6	TGTGCCAGCAGGTCCCAGCCCGACAGGGGAGGTTCACCCCTCCACTTT	CASRSQPDRGGSPLHF
NA	NA	TRBV12-3/TRBV12-4	13	TRBJ2-1	TGTGCCAGCAGTTTGTATGAGGGCAATGAGCAGTTCTTC	CASSLYEGNEQFF
NA	NA	TRBV19	14	TRBJ1-3	TGTGCCAGTACCGCCCGAATGGGAGGAAACACCATATATTTT	CASTARMGGNTIYF
NA	NA	TRBV5-1	15	TRBJ1-4	TGCGCCAGCAGCTTGACTCTCGGGGCGAATGAAAAACTGTTTTTT	CASSLTLGANEKLFF
TRBD1	NA	TRBV18	13	TRBJ2-7	TGTGCCAGCTCGGGGACAGGTCTCTACGAGCAGTACTTC	CASSGTGLYEQYF
NA	NA	TRBV24-1	16	TRBJ2-1	TGTGCCACCAGCCTTGGGGGAGCCGGGACGGGGGATGAGCAGTTCTTC	CATSLGGAGTGDEQFF
NA	NA	TRBV5-8	12	TRBJ1-1	TGTGCCAGCAGCTTGTATAGACTAGAAGCTTTCTTT	CASSLYRLEAFF
NA	NA	TRBV27	15	TRBJ1-1	TGTGCCAGCAGCCGAGCTGGGACCCTGAACACTGAAGCTTTCTTT	CASSRAGTLNTEAFF
NA	few	TRBV5-6	15	TRBJ2-5	TGTGCCAGCAGCTCTATCCGGGACGCTCAAGAGACCCAGTACTTC	CASSSIRDAQETQYF
TRBD1	NA	TRBV19	15	TRBJ1-4	TGTGCCAGTAGTATATTTCCGGGACAGGGCGGAAAACTGTTTTTT	CASSIFPGQGGKLFF
NA	NA	TRBV5-1	13	TRBJ1-2	TGCGCCAGCAATAGGGACACTACCGGTGGCTACACCTTC	CASNRDTTGGYTF
TRBD1	NA	TRBV19	13	TRBJ2-7	TGTGCCACCGGACAGGGGCTAACCTACGAGCAGTACTTC	CATGQGLTYEQYF
NA	NA	TRBV15	12	TRBJ2-1	TGTGCCACCAGCCGTGATTTGCATGAGCAGTTCTTC	CATSRDLHEQFF
TRBD1	once	TRBV7-9	14	TRBJ1-4	TGTGCCAGCAGGCCCGACAGGGGTGGAGAAAAACTGTTTTTT	CASRPDRGGEKLFF
NA	NA	TRBV27	15	TRBJ1-1	TGTGCCAGCAGCCGACAAGTGTTGGGGGGGACTGAAGCTTTCTTT	CASSRQVLGGTEAFF
NA	NA	TRBV3-1/TRBV3-2	14	TRBJ2-5	TGTGCCAGCAGCCATCGGGGGAAGGGAGAGACCCAGTACTTC	CASSHRGKGETQYF
TRBD1	NA	TRBV7-9	15	TRBJ1-1	TGTGCCAGCAGCTTTTACGGACAGGGTGGGACTGAAGCTTTCTTT	CASSFYGQGGTEAFF
NA	NA	TRBV24-1	13	TRBJ2-5	TGTGCCACCAGTGATGGGGGGCAAGAGACCCAGTACTTC	CATSDGGQETQYF
NA	NA	TRBV28	14	TRBJ2-7	TGTGCCAGCAGTGAAACGGGACACCCCTACGAGCAGTACTTC	CASSETGHPYEQYF
TRBD2	NA	TRBV4-3	17	TRBJ2-3	TGCGCCAGCAGTCCTACTACTAGCGGGGAGGCTGTAGATACGCAGTATTTT	CASSPTTSGEAVDTQYF
NA	NA	TRBV7-2	13	TRBJ1-1	TGTGCCAGCAGCTTTTCGACGTGGACTGAAGCTTTCTTT	CASSFSTWTEAFF
NA	NA	TRBV3-1/TRBV3-2	14	TRBJ2-7	TGTGCCAGCAGCCAAGGGACCGGGACTTTGGAGCAGTACTTC	CASSQGTGTLEQYF
TRBD2	NA	TRBV2	15	TRBJ2-3	TGTGCCACGGGACTAGCGGGCGGTGGCACAGATACGCAGTATTTT	CATGLAGGGTDTQYF
NA	NA	TRBV6-2/TRBV6-3	12	TRBJ2-7	TGTGCCAGCAGTACAACTTACTACGAGCAGTACTTC	CASSTTYYEQYF
NA	NA	TRBV7-2	13	TRBJ1-2	TGTGCCAGCAGCTTAGCCCGTGCGGATGGCTACACCTTC	CASSLARADGYTF
NA	NA	TRBV14	13	TRBJ2-7	TGTGCCAGCAGCTTCCGACAGGTTAGAGAGCAGTACTTC	CASSFRQVREQYF
NA	few	TRBV9	15	TRBJ1-5	TGTGCCAGCAGCGTAGGGTACGGTAGCAATCAGCCCCAGCATTTT	CASSVGYGSNQPQHF
NA	NA	TRBV28	17	TRBJ2-7	TGTGCCAGCAGTTCCACCAGACACAGGCAGGTGGTCTACGAGCAGTACTTC	CASSSTRHRQVVYEQYF
NA	NA	TRBV27	14	TRBJ2-7	TGTGCCAGCAGACAGCGGGACAGATTCTACGAGCAGTACTTC	CASRQRDRFYEQYF
NA	once	TRBV28	14	TRBJ2-5	TGTGCCAGCAGCGCGGCGGGCATCCGAGAGACCCAGTACTTC	CASSAAGIRETQYF
NA	NA	TRBV21-1	16	TRBJ1-3	TGTGCCAGCAGCAAAGGTGACAGGGCTTCTGGAAACACCATATATTTT	CASSKGDRASGNTIYF
NA	NA	TRBV7-2	15	TRBJ1-3	TGTGCCAGCACCAAATCCGAACTATTGGGAACCACCATATATTTT	CASTKSELLGTTIYF
NA	once	TRBV7-2	16	TRBJ2-3	TGTGCCAGCAGCTTAAGAGGACTAAGATCCACAGATACGCAGTATTTT	CASSLRGLRSTDTQYF
TRBD2	NA	TRBV15	15	TRBJ2-7	TGTGCCACCAGCAGAAGAGGGAGGGGCTCCTACGAGCAGTACTTC	CATSRRGRGSYEQYF
TRBD2	NA	TRBV13	15	TRBJ2-3	TGTGCCAGCAGCTCCGGGACTAGCGGGTACGATACGCAGTATTTT	CASSSGTSGYDTQYF
NA	NA	TRBV6-5	13	TRBJ1-2	TGTGCCAGCACCCCCATGGGGGGCAGAGGCTACACCTTC	CASTPMGGRGYTF
NA	NA	TRBV7-2	14	TRBJ2-5	TGTGCCAGCAGCCCCGTAGAGCGAGGGAAGACCCAGTACTTC	CASSPVERGKTQYF